This TCR beta chain was profiled in a study of early T cells in non-severe SARS-CoV-2 infection. Study details: Sequencing of unsorted whole blood was done on bulk RNA, leaving chains unpaired.

Study conclusions and caveats: VDJdb-based annotation leaned toward anti-spike CD8 responses and missed private and CD4 specificities.

As for this clonotype: The antigen is not known.

Each single cDNA molecule received a unique molecular identifier. TCRdb ran MiXCR on the 5' RACE reads and lists one entry per CDR3 protein. The table lists 98,000 or so distinct CDR3 sequences, about 12% of them singletons, with around 3% in the top ten. V was trimmed by 3 bases and J by 2 bases, leaving 5 bases between them. The CDR3 sequence is 12 residues long. Germline CDR1 and CDR2: SGHTA and FQGNSA. The chain joins TRBV7-2 to TRBJ2-7; D remains unclear. Input material: whole blood. The clonotype comes from an adult who was a healthcare worker with PCR-confirmed SARS-CoV-2 infection or an uninfected control (not recorded which). CDR3 region: CASSFRTYEQYF. CDR3 sequence (DNA): TGTGCCAGCAGCTTCCGTACCTACGAGCAGTACTTC.